These 27 T cell receptor beta chains were sequenced from one sample in a study of blood T cell repertoires in COVID-19. Assay used: immunoSEQ multiplex PCR; TCRdb lists only in-frame clones, some missing. The table includes 330,000 or so clones, about 87% detected once. Sequencing was carried out using peripheral blood. Receptors were obtained from a man aged 30 to 39 with COVID-19, enrolled during active disease.

Here the CDR3 reads CASTQYTDTQYF. DNA of the CDR3: TGTGCCAGCACCCAGTACACAGATACGCAGTATTTT. J is TRBJ2-3 and V is TRBV5-8, with D unresolved. The CDR3 has 12 residues. Trimming took off 6 bases at V and 2 bases at J, with 7 bases between the two ends. CDR1 SGHTS and CDR2 YDEGEE come from the germline V gene.

The rearrangement links TRBV7-2 to TRBJ2-1; maybe TRBD1 (8 bases). The germline V gene has CDR1 SGHTA and CDR2 FQGNSA. The CDR3 runs to 13 residues. Trimming pared 5 bases from V and 16 bases from J, leaving 21 bases between. In DNA, the CDR3 is TGTGCCAGCAGCCCGGCCCCGGACAGGGAGGGATTCTTC. Residues: CASSPAPDREGFF.

In this sample, this clone turned up many times. The gene calls are TRBV4-2 and TRBJ1-1; D gene unclear. CDR1 LGHNA and CDR2 YNFKEQ come from the germline V gene. V was pared by 0 bases and J by 7 bases, with 12 bases between. This CDR3 contains 14 residues. The CDR3 region is CASSQDRVTFEAFF. The CDR3 bases are TGTGCCAGCAGCCAAGATCGAGTGACATTTGAAGCTTTCTTT.

The chain recombines TRBV9 with TRBJ1-2, with 7 bases that match TRBD1. CDR1 is SGDLS, CDR2 YYNGEE, per germline. Trimming took 4 bases from V and 2 from J; bases not matched to a gene: 8. This CDR3 is 15 amino acids long. CDR3 sequence reads: CASSPGDSLNYGYTF. In DNA form, the CDR3 reads TGTGCCAGCAGCCCAGGGGACAGCCTAAACTATGGCTACACCTTC. The variable domain in full, with the rest retrieved from reference TRBV9 and TRBJ1-2, is DSGVTQTPKHLITATGQRVTLRCSPRSGDLSVYWYQQSLDQGLQFLIQYYNGEERAKGNILERFSAQQFPDLHSELNLSSLELGDSALYFCASSPGDSLNYGYTFGSGTRLTVV.

J is TRBJ1-1 and V is TRBV10-3, with TRBD1 matching 12 bases. Germline trimming cut 3 bases from V and 5 bases from J; bases unmatched to any gene: 10. This CDR3 is built from 17 residues. The germline CDR1 and CDR2 sequences are ENHRY and SYGVKD. This CDR3 reads CAISDLGQGAKGTEAFF. In DNA form, the CDR3 reads TGTGCCATCAGTGACTTGGGACAGGGGGCGAAGGGGACTGAAGCTTTCTTT.

The V and J genes are TRBV18 and TRBJ2-5, with D tentatively TRBD1 (5 bases). Trimming shortened V by 0 bases and J by 4 bases, and 12 bases separated the two germline ends. The germline gives CDR1 KGHSH, CDR2 LQKENI. The CDR3 is 15 amino acids. The CDR3 DNA reads TGTGCCAGCTCACCACCGAATTTCCAGGGAGAGACCCAGTACTTC. Translation gives CASSPPNFQGETQYF. Full variable domain (missing parts from reference TRBV18 and TRBJ2-5): NAGVMQNPRHLVRRRGQEARLRCSPMKGHSHVYWYRQLPEEGLKFMVYLQKENIIDESGMPKERFSAEFPKEGPSILRIQQVVRGDSAAYFCASSPPNFQGETQYFGPGTRLLVL.

This clone has ten or more counts. The chain links TRBV7-9 to TRBJ2-4, with 7 positions matching TRBD1. From germline, CDR1 is SEHNR and CDR2 FQNEAQ (reference sequence). The CDR3 totals 16 residues. With V trimmed by 1 base and J by 0 bases, 3 bases remained unmatched. CDR3 residues: CASSLGQGVAKNIQYF. CDR3 sequence (DNA): TGTGCCAGCAGCTTAGGCCAGGGGGTAGCCAAAAACATTCAGTACTTC.

The chain employs TRBV15 and TRBJ1-4; D is uncertain. The CDR3 spans 12 residues. Germline V gives CDR1 LNHNV, CDR2 YYDKDF (reference sequence). V gave up 0 bases and J gave up 8 bases, with 4 bases separating them. Here the CDR3 reads CATSRDGEKLFF. The CDR3 bases are TGTGCCACCAGCAGAGATGGCGAAAAACTGTTTTTT.

J is TRBJ2-1 and V is TRBV3-1 (or the pseudogene TRBV3-2); 10 bases are a match to TRBD2. The germline V gene has CDR1 LGHDT and CDR2 YNNKEL (reference sequence). V shed 3 bases, J shed 4 bases, and the junction held 9 bases outside the gene matches. The CDR3 is made up of 17 amino acids. CDR3 bases: TGTGCCAGCAGCCATGAACGAGCGGGGGGGCCTTACAATGAGCAGTTCTTC. It codes for CASSHERAGGPYNEQFF.

The V and J genes are TRBV7-2 and TRBJ1-1; D is possibly TRBD1 (6 bases). V was pared by 5 bases and J by 0 bases, with 22 bases between. From germline, CDR1 is SGHTA and CDR2 FQGNSA. The CDR3 extends over 18 amino acids. In nucleotides, the CDR3 is TGTGCCAGCAGCCGGCGGGGGACAAACACCCTGCTGAACACTGAAGCTTTCTTT. Translation: CASSRRGTNTLLNTEAFF. Full variable domain (rest looked up from reference TRBV7-2 and TRBJ1-1): GAGVSQSPSNKVTEKGKDVELRCDPISGHTALYWYRQSLGQGLEFLIYFQGNSAPDKSGLPSDRFSAERTGGSVSTLTIQRTQQEDSAVYLCASSRRGTNTLLNTEAFFGQGTRLTVV.

The chain links TRBV5-1 to TRBJ1-4; D remains ambiguous. Trimming took 3 bases from V and 8 from J, leaving 17 bases between them. The CDR3 runs to 15 residues. Germline V gene lookup returns CDR1 SGHRS and CDR2 YFSETQ. CDR3 nucleotides: TGCGCCAGCAGCTCGTCATCGAGGGAATGGGAAAAACTGTTTTTT. Translating it yields CASSSSSREWEKLFF. Variable domain in full (rest from reference TRBV5-1 and TRBJ1-4): KAGVTQTPRYLIKTRGQQVTLSCSPISGHRSVSWYQQTPGQGLQFLFEYFSETQRNKGNFPGRFSGRQFSNSRSEMNVSTLELGDSALYLCASSSSSREWEKLFFGSGTQLSVL.

This chain joins TRBV7-2 and TRBJ2-7; D is uncertain. With 6 bases removed from V and 1 base from J, the gap between germline ends came to 10 bases. Germline-derived CDR1 and CDR2 are SGHTA and FQGNSA. The CDR3 length is 13 residues. The CDR3 DNA reads TGTGCCAGCAGTACGGCAGCGTCCTACGAGCAGTACTTC. Its protein is CASSTAASYEQYF.

V is TRBV6-6 and J is TRBJ1-1, with TRBD1 matching 7 bases. CDR1 is MNHNY and CDR2 is SVGAGI in the germline V gene (reference sequence). V dropped 6 bases and J dropped 5; count of bases not matched to a gene: 6. The CDR3 runs 13 residues. The CDR3, as DNA: TGTGCCAGCAGACAAGCAGGGGGGACTGAAGCTTTCTTT. Protein: CASRQAGGTEAFF.

CDR3 residues: CAISEGQGERYGYTF. CDR3 in DNA: TGTGCCATCAGTGAAGGGCAGGGGGAGAGGTATGGCTACACCTTC. The chain recombines TRBV10-3 with TRBJ1-2; TRBD1 matches 7 bases. Trimming at V came to 3 bases and at J to 5 bases, leaving 9 bases not matched to a gene. Germline-derived CDR1 and CDR2 are ENHRY and SYGVKD. The CDR3 covers 15 residues.

This clone was seen a single time. The chain carries TRBV28 and TRBJ1-6, with TRBD1 matching 7 bases. Losses at the gene ends were 5 bases for V and 7 bases for J; bases not matched to a gene: 5. The CDR3 is 14 residues long. Germline CDR1 MDHEN, CDR2 SYDVKM. The CDR3, as DNA: TGTGCCAGCAGTGACAGGGTCGCGAATTCACCCCTCCACTTT. This sequence encodes CASSDRVANSPLHF.

V is TRBV7-8 and J is TRBJ2-2; 9 bases map to TRBD1. CDR3 length equals 16 residues. Losses at the gene ends were 4 bases for V and 3 bases for J; bases not matched to a gene: 6. Germline values: CDR1 SGHVS, CDR2 FQNEAQ. This CDR3 reads CASSSPDRGYTGELFF. Here the CDR3 DNA reads TGTGCCAGCAGCTCACCGGACAGGGGCTACACCGGGGAGCTGTTTTTT.

The CDR3 spells CASSQEMRGGLDEQFF. The DNA of the CDR3 is TGTGCCAGCAGCCAAGAGATGCGGGGGGGCCTCGATGAGCAGTTCTTC. The V call is TRBV4-2, the J call TRBJ2-1; the match to TRBD2 covers 9 bases. V was clipped by 0 bases and J by 8 bases; unmatched bases: 8. CDR3 length: 16 residues. The germline gives CDR1 LGHNA, CDR2 YNFKEQ.

V and J are TRBV18 and TRBJ2-7, with 10 bases fitting TRBD1. V gave up 2 bases and J gave up 6 bases; unmatched junction bases: 7. Germline-derived CDR1 and CDR2 are KGHSH and LQKENI. The length of the CDR3 is 15 residues. This CDR3 reads CASSPKGQGKIEQYF. DNA of the CDR3: TGTGCCAGCTCACCAAAGGGACAGGGGAAAATCGAGCAGTACTTC.

The J gene is TRBJ2-3, the V gene TRBV9, with 13 bases matching TRBD2. Germline CDR1 SGDLS, CDR2 YYNGEE. V trimming: 0 bases; J trimming: 8 bases; junction bases outside the gene matches: 3. This CDR3 has 15 amino acids. CDR3 loop: CASSVELAGGGTQYF. The CDR3 bases are TGTGCCAGCAGCGTAGAACTAGCGGGAGGGGGTACGCAGTATTTT. Variable domain in full (rest from reference TRBV9 and TRBJ2-3): DSGVTQTPKHLITATGQRVTLRCSPRSGDLSVYWYQQSLDQGLQFLIQYYNGEERAKGNILERFSAQQFPDLHSELNLSSLELGDSALYFCASSVELAGGGTQYFGPGTRLTVL.

The J gene is TRBJ2-5, the V gene TRBV2; 13 bases are shared with TRBD2. After removal of 1 base from V and 10 bases from J, the junction contained 9 bases not matched to a gene. The CDR3 sequence is 16 residues long. CDR1 is SNHLY, CDR2 FYNNEI, per germline. CDR3 nucleotides: TGTGCCAGCAGTGAAGTTAGTGGGACTAGCGGGGTAGGCCAGTACTTC. It specifies CASSEVSGTSGVGQYF. Based on the CDR3 plus reference TRBV2 and TRBJ2-5, the full variable domain is EPEVTQTPSHQVTQMGQEVILRCVPISNHLYFYWYRQILGQKVEFLVSFYNNEISEKSEIFDDQFSVERPDGSNFTLKIRSTKLEDSAMYFCASSEVSGTSGVGQYFGPGTRLLVL.

J is TRBJ2-1 and V is TRBV27; maybe TRBD2 (5 bases). In germline, CDR1 is MNHEY, CDR2 SMNVEV (reference sequence). This CDR3 is built from 13 residues. The V end lost 5 bases, the J end lost 8 bases, and 13 bases lay between the germline ends. CDR3 sequence: CASSPRDTYEQFF. In DNA, the CDR3 is TGTGCCAGCAGTCCCCGGGATACCTATGAGCAGTTCTTC.

The V call is TRBV6-5, the J call TRBJ2-5; D unresolved. Germline CDR1 reads MNHEY; CDR2 reads SVGAGI. CDR3 length: 14 residues. Trimming pared 0 bases from V and 3 bases from J, leaving 8 bases between. In DNA, the CDR3 is TGTGCCAGCAGTTACTCGTACGCTAAAGAGACCCAGTACTTC. This sequence encodes CASSYSYAKETQYF.

J is TRBJ1-4 and V is TRBV7-9; 7 bases agree with TRBD1. Looked up from germline, CDR1 is SEHNR and CDR2 is FQNEAQ (reference sequence). The CDR3 has 16 residues. V was clipped by 5 bases and J by 8 bases; unmatched bases: 14. The CDR3 DNA follows: TGTGCCAGCAGCCGTAGTTCGACGGGACAGAGGGAAAAACTGTTTTTT. Protein: CASSRSSTGQREKLFF.

The chain carries TRBV21-1 and TRBJ1-6; no check of the table's D call, TRBD1, against the DNA was made. TRBV21-1 is classified as a pseudogene. The CDR3 is 17 amino acids. In nucleotides, the CDR3 is TGTGCCAGCAGCAAAGCCTCAGGGCAATCAGGGAATTCACCCCTCCACTTT. Protein sequence: CASSKASGQSGNSPLHF.

The rearrangement links TRBV19 to TRBJ1-4; 7 bases are shared with TRBD1. With 3 bases clipped from V and 7 bases from J, the junction kept 8 bases outside the gene matches. This CDR3 region has 15 residues. CDR1 and CDR2 (germline): LNHDA, SQIVND (reference sequence). CDR3 loop: CASSIYAGGTEKLFF. The CDR3 DNA reads as TGTGCCAGTAGTATTTATGCAGGGGGTACTGAAAAACTGTTTTTT.

The CDR3 DNA is TGTGCCAGCAGCCAAACATTAGGACAGGGGAATCAGCCCCAGCATTTT. Encoded protein: CASSQTLGQGNQPQHF. The chain joins TRBV3-1 (or the pseudogene TRBV3-2) to TRBJ1-5, with 9 bases that match TRBD1. The junction had 6 bases not matched to a gene; V was cut back by 2 bases and J by 4 bases. CDR1 LGHDT and CDR2 YNNKEL come from the germline V gene (reference sequence). The CDR3 consists of 16 residues.

The chain links TRBV7-3 to TRBJ2-7; perhaps TRBD1 as D (5 bases). Per germline, CDR1 SGHTA and CDR2 FQGTGA. The V end lost 6 bases, the J end lost 4 bases, and 13 bases lay between the germline ends. This CDR3 has 13 amino acids. CDR3 sequence: CASSSGIGYEQYF. The CDR3, as DNA: TGTGCCAGCAGTTCAGGGATTGGTTACGAGCAGTACTTC. Together with reference TRBV7-3 and TRBJ2-7, the CDR3 gives the full variable domain: GAGVSQTPSNKVTEKGKYVELRCDPISGHTALYWYRQSLGQGPEFLIYFQGTGAADDSGLPNDRFFAVRPEGSVSTLKIQRTERGDSAVYLCASSSGIGYEQYFGPGTRLTVT.